This T cell receptor beta chain was observed in a study of T cell responses to AZD1222 COVID-19 vaccine (dated by TCRdb to the early 2020s). Background for the entire study: AZD1222 recipients whose second dose came at about 4 weeks and those whose second dose came at about 12 weeks were combined into one group, since spike-specific TCR depth and breadth did not differ between the two schedules. Trial participants were enrolled by age into 18-55, 56-69 and 70-plus year subgroups, with around 150, 28 and 57 TCR-sequenced participants respectively. TCR sequencing was performed for more than 230 trial participants, of whom around 210 were given two doses of AZD1222 and about 25 were given two doses of MenACWY control vaccine. Points the paper makes about the study in general: Because no day 14 peak-response samples were available, repertoires were characterized only after the peak T cell response. After two AZD1222 doses, both the breadth and the depth of spike-specific TCRs were significantly higher than at day 0 and than in MenACWY recipients. Conclusions about previously exposed vaccinees are limited, since just 6 or 7 AZD1222 recipients were seropositive for SARS-CoV-2 at baseline. CD4 TCRs associated with the vaccine covered the entire spike protein, and the dominant responses were in regions 160-218 and 743-854. Epitopes outside the regions mutated in the B.1.351 and B.1.1.7 variants were reportedly recognized by nearly half of the unique spike-specific TCRs. The 56-69-year group was small, and its depth increase did not reach significance, likely because of low power. Participants were mostly white British and included more females than males, and it was suggested by the authors that clonal diversity may have been underestimated.

On this clone: What this receptor recognizes is not known. No base quality information exists; no much larger clone differs at one position.

Germline trimming amounts to 7 bases on V and 0 bases on J, with 8 as the count of junction bases outside the gene matches. CDR1 KGHSH and CDR2 LQKENI are derived from the germline V gene. The CDR3, cysteine through phenylalanine, is 15 amino acids long. CDR3 DNA only is kept here, 45 bases in frame from base 1. The time point label, as the study defines it: baseline before first vaccination. Vaccinee samples came from UK trials COV001 and COV002, including a single-blind randomized controlled phase 2/3 trial of AZD1222 (ChAdOx1 nCoV-19) in healthy adults. For TCRbeta chain sequencing, PBMC samples from trial participants were taken at day 0 and at day 28 after the second dose. The CDR3 regions of human TCRbeta chains were analyzed by immunosequencing. As for the authors' bioinformatics: Repertoire TCRs were matched against a reference library of SARS-CoV-2-specific TCRs generated with the MIRA antigen-specificity platform. Breadth was defined as the fraction of unique TCRs that were SARS-CoV-2-associated. Depth was defined as the fraction of total T cells that were SARS-CoV-2-associated. Using the MIRA data, each spike-specific TCR was mapped to the spike region that the TCR reacts to and placed in a CD4 or CD8 class. Log10-transformed breadth and depth values were compared by one-way ANOVA with Sidak's multiple comparisons tests. Sourced from immuneACCESS, this table was stored by TCRdb with only in-frame sequences that have V and J called. A share of the clones is absent; for the studies checked, an unresolved V gene accounts for under half, and the remainder has no known explanation. That table supplies the V and J calls and clone size; D and trimming were determined from the DNA. In this sample the table shows roughly 80,000 clones, about nine tenths of which occur a single time. The ten largest clones take up about 4.3% of the sample.

Rearrangement joined TRBV18 to TRBJ1-1, with 7 bases in between that match TRBD1. The source material was peripheral blood, sampled on day 0 of AZD1222 vaccination. This TCR came from an adult in good health. The CDR3: CASLHRDSMNTEAFF. The DNA reads as follows: TGTGCCAGCTTACACCGGGACAGCATGAACACTGAAGCTTTCTTT.